The rows below give T cell receptor beta chains drawn from one sample of a study of cytomegalovirus exposure and HLA in healthy donors. Measured with immunoSEQ multiplex PCR; TCRdb has only the in-frame clones, and not every one. The sample has roughly 130,000 clones, roughly 76% seen once. Sequencing was done on a sample of PBMCs. These receptors were obtained from a man aged 25-45 years in good health and CMV-seronegative. The CDR3 runs from the conserved cysteine through the conserved F or W. The D gene is left open where the match is weak. Clone size is stated in some rows and not others, as once, few, many or a class when expanded.

d_call j_call clone_size v_call cdr3_aa cdr3_nt
TRBD1 TRBJ2-3 . TRBV4-2 CASSQDEQGKTDTQYF TGTGCCAGCAGCCAAGATGAACAGGGGAAAACAGATACGCAGTATTTT
TRBD1 TRBJ2-7 once TRBV13 CASSSLRWDRGDYEQYF TGTGCCAGCAGCTCCCTCCGTTGGGACAGGGGGGACTACGAGCAGTACTTC
TRBD1 TRBJ2-7 . TRBV7-9 CASSLNRGYEQYF TGTGCCAGCAGCTTGAACAGGGGCTACGAGCAGTACTTC
. TRBJ2-7 . TRBV9 CASSVGFHEQYF TGTGCCAGCAGCGTCGGGTTCCACGAGCAGTACTTC
TRBD1 TRBJ1-5 once TRBV5-6 CASSSGQYSNQPQHF TGTGCCAGCAGCTCGGGACAGTATAGCAATCAGCCCCAGCATTTT
. TRBJ1-1 . TRBV27 CASSLFRDTEAFF TGTGCCAGCAGTTTATTTCGGGACACTGAAGCTTTCTTT
TRBD2 TRBJ2-1 few TRBV7-2 CASSPAGFSYNEQFF TGTGCCAGCAGCCCAGCGGGGTTCTCCTACAATGAGCAGTTCTTC
TRBD1 TRBJ1-2 . TRBV7-9 CASSPFSGTANYGYTF TGTGCCAGCAGTCCTTTCTCTGGGACAGCTAACTATGGCTACACCTTC
TRBD1 TRBJ1-2 . TRBV5-4 CASSLRQGDYGYTF TGTGCCAGCAGCCTAAGACAGGGGGACTATGGCTACACCTTC
. TRBJ1-5 few TRBV7-8 CASSLWGESNQPQHF TGTGCCAGCAGCCTCTGGGGAGAAAGCAATCAGCCCCAGCATTTT
. TRBJ1-1 . TRBV10-3 CAISESEKGASAFF TGTGCCATCAGTGAGTCCGAGAAAGGGGCTTCGGCTTTCTTT
. TRBJ2-7 . TRBV6-5 CASSYSTGRPSYEQYF TGTGCCAGCAGTTACTCAACAGGTCGCCCCTCCTACGAGCAGTACTTC
TRBD1 TRBJ2-7 . TRBV5-1 CASSLGTGIHEQYF TGCGCCAGCAGCTTGGGGACAGGGATCCACGAGCAGTACTTC
. TRBJ1-2 . TRBV7-2 CASSPRDPGYYGYTF TGTGCCAGCAGCCCCCGCGATCCGGGTTACTATGGCTACACCTTC
TRBD1 TRBJ1-2 . TRBV5-4 CASSLDRDDYGYTF TGTGCCAGCAGCTTAGACAGGGACGACTATGGCTACACCTTC
TRBD2 TRBJ2-7 once TRBV27 CASSWLGTSGELYEQYF TGTGCCAGCAGTTGGCTTGGGACTAGCGGGGAACTCTACGAGCAGTACTTC
TRBD1 TRBJ2-3 few TRBV11-2 CASSSFRTGRSTDTQYF TGTGCCAGCAGCTCGTTCCGGACAGGCCGCTCCACAGATACGCAGTATTTT
. TRBJ1-1 . TRBV7-9 CASSPNPVNTEAFF TGTGCCAGCAGCCCAAATCCAGTGAACACTGAAGCTTTCTTT
. TRBJ2-3 . TRBV25-1 CASRRTGKFSDTQYF TGTGCCAGCAGACGTACAGGGAAATTTTCTGATACGCAGTATTTT
. TRBJ2-3 . TRBV11-2 CASSTGGAADTQYF TGTGCCAGCAGCACGGGGGGCGCAGCAGATACGCAGTATTTT
. TRBJ2-2 once TRBV28 CASSLPLTGELFF TGTGCCAGCAGCTTACCTCTCACCGGGGAGCTGTTTTTT
. TRBJ1-6 few TRBV5-4 CASSASYSPLHF TGTGCCAGCAGCGCTAGCTATTCACCCCTCCACTTT
. TRBJ1-5 . TRBV6-5 CASSLQGLEPQHF TGTGCCAGCAGTCTACAGGGATTGGAGCCCCAGCATTTT
. TRBJ1-1 . TRBV10-1 CASSESGSTEAFF TGCGCCAGCAGTGAGTCGGGGAGCACTGAAGCTTTCTTT
TRBD1 TRBJ2-3 . TRBV28 CASSFAVGTGGRTQYF TGTGCCAGCAGTTTCGCTGTCGGGACAGGGGGACGTACGCAGTATTTT
TRBD2 TRBJ2-1 . TRBV10-1 CASSESGGALYNEQFF TGCGCCAGCAGTGAGTCCGGGGGGGCGCTGTACAATGAGCAGTTCTTC
TRBD1 TRBJ1-2 . TRBV2 CASSVQGAGVYGYTF TGTGCCAGCAGTGTCCAGGGGGCAGGGGTATATGGCTACACCTTC
. TRBJ2-1 . TRBV15 CATSGNWRGIYNEQFF TGTGCCACCAGCGGGAATTGGAGGGGAATATACAATGAGCAGTTCTTC
TRBD1 TRBJ1-2 . TRBV9 CASSSRQGVSYGYTF TGTGCCAGCAGCTCCCGACAGGGGGTGAGCTATGGCTACACCTTC
. TRBJ1-2 . TRBV10-3 CAISHNIEEGYTF TGTGCCATCAGTCATAATATTGAGGAAGGCTACACCTTC
TRBD2 TRBJ2-2 . TRBV4-3 CASSLIGTSGGNTGELFF TGCGCCAGCAGCCTTATAGGGACTAGCGGGGGAAACACCGGGGAGCTGTTTTTT
TRBD2 TRBJ2-1 . TRBV19 CASSQRGGRYNEQFF TGTGCCAGTAGTCAGCGGGGGGGTCGATACAATGAGCAGTTCTTC
TRBD1 TRBJ2-7 . TRBV5-1 CASSLAPGQGYEQYF TGCGCCAGCAGCTTGGCTCCAGGACAGGGTTACGAGCAGTACTTC
TRBD1 TRBJ2-7 . TRBV7-9 CASSPRDRDRYEQYF TGTGCCAGCAGCCCCAGGGACAGGGATCGTTACGAGCAGTACTTC
TRBD2 TRBJ2-3 . TRBV5-1 CASSFGTSGGTDTQYF TGCGCCAGCAGCTTCGGGACTAGCGGGGGCACAGATACGCAGTATTTT
. TRBJ2-6 . TRBV5-1 CASSRDLGSGANGLTF TGCGCCAGCAGCCGGGACTTAGGCTCTGGGGCCAACGGCCTGACTTTC
. TRBJ1-4 few TRBV4-3 CASSQFFTTTNEKLFF TGCGCCAGCAGCCAATTTTTCACTACAACTAATGAAAAACTGTTTTTT
TRBD1 TRBJ1-2 . TRBV10-3 CAISASTGINGYTF TGTGCCATCAGTGCCTCGACAGGGATCAATGGCTACACCTTC
TRBD1 TRBJ2-7 . TRBV10-3 CAISDGDRPYEQYF TGTGCCATCAGTGATGGGGACAGGCCCTACGAGCAGTACTTC
. TRBJ2-7 few TRBV7-9 CSSSSGTPYEQYF TGTTCCAGCAGCAGTGGGACACCCTACGAGCAGTACTTC
. TRBJ1-3 . TRBV9 CASSVDGGSGNTIYF TGTGCCAGCAGCGTAGACGGTGGCTCTGGAAACACCATATATTTT
. TRBJ1-5 few TRBV7-2 CASSPQARVSNQPQHF TGTGCCAGCAGCCCCCAAGCCAGGGTTAGCAATCAGCCCCAGCATTTT
TRBD1 TRBJ1-4 . TRBV2 CASMGMGTGDGEKLFF TGTGCCAGCATGGGGATGGGGACAGGGGACGGCGAAAAACTGTTTTTT